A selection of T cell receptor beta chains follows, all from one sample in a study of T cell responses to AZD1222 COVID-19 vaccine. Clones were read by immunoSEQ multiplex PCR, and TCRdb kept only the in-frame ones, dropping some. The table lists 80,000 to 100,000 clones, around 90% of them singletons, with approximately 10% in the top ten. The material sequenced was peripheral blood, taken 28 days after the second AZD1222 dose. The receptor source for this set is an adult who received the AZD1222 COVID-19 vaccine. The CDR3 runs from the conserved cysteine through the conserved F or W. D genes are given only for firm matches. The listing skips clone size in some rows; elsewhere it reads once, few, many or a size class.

cdr3_aa: CASSVGPQGTEQFF; cdr3_nt: TGTGCCAGCAGCGTAGGCCCCCAAGGTACTGAGCAGTTCTTC; clone_size: .; j_call: TRBJ2-1; v_call: TRBV9; d_call: .
cdr3_aa: CASSLRSSPGVLMNTEAFF; cdr3_nt: TGTGCCAGCAGCTTAAGGTCATCGCCAGGGGTATTGATGAACACTGAAGCTTTCTTT; clone_size: .; j_call: TRBJ1-1; v_call: TRBV7-6; d_call: .
cdr3_aa: CASSYSGRSGYTF; cdr3_nt: TGTGCCAGCAGTTACTCCGGCAGAAGTGGCTACACCTTC; clone_size: once; j_call: TRBJ1-2; v_call: TRBV6-6; d_call: .
cdr3_aa: CASSLGGLYTEAFF; cdr3_nt: TGCGCCAGCAGCTTGGGAGGTTTGTACACTGAAGCTTTCTTT; clone_size: .; j_call: TRBJ1-1; v_call: TRBV5-1; d_call: .
cdr3_aa: CASSLVGGDYGYTF; cdr3_nt: TGTGCCAGCAGCTTAGTAGGGGGCGACTATGGCTACACCTTC; clone_size: .; j_call: TRBJ1-2; v_call: TRBV7-2; d_call: TRBD1
cdr3_aa: CASSLGSDQETQYF; cdr3_nt: TGTGCCAGCAGCTTAGGGTCAGACCAAGAGACCCAGTACTTC; clone_size: .; j_call: TRBJ2-5; v_call: TRBV7-9; d_call: .
cdr3_aa: CARSSRGLETQYF; cdr3_nt: TGTGCCCGGTCCTCGAGGGGGCTGGAGACCCAGTACTTC; clone_size: .; j_call: TRBJ2-5; v_call: TRBV30; d_call: TRBD1
cdr3_aa: CASEGGIQGMIETQYF; cdr3_nt: TGTGCCAGCGAGGGTGGGATACAGGGTATGATAGAGACCCAGTACTTC; clone_size: .; j_call: TRBJ2-5; v_call: TRBV2; d_call: .
cdr3_aa: CASSQVGAQNSPLHF; cdr3_nt: TGTGCCAGCAGCCAAGTGGGGGCGCAGAATTCACCCCTCCACTTT; clone_size: .; j_call: TRBJ1-6; v_call: TRBV14; d_call: .
cdr3_aa: CASSQEGGGSGANVLTF; cdr3_nt: TGCGCCAGCAGCCAAGAGGGTGGGGGCTCTGGGGCCAACGTCCTGACTTTC; clone_size: once; j_call: TRBJ2-6; v_call: TRBV4-1; d_call: .
cdr3_aa: CASSPGTIGELFF; cdr3_nt: TGTGCCAGCAGTCCCGGGACGATCGGGGAGCTGTTTTTT; clone_size: once; j_call: TRBJ2-2; v_call: TRBV12-3/TRBV12-4; d_call: .
cdr3_aa: CASSLGTVQETQYF; cdr3_nt: TGCGCCAGCAGCTTAGGGACAGTTCAAGAGACCCAGTACTTC; clone_size: .; j_call: TRBJ2-5; v_call: TRBV5-1; d_call: TRBD1
cdr3_aa: CASSLGDRASTEAFF; cdr3_nt: TGTGCCAGCTCCTTGGGGGACAGAGCGAGCACTGAAGCTTTCTTT; clone_size: once; j_call: TRBJ1-1; v_call: TRBV7-2; d_call: TRBD1
cdr3_aa: CASRLTGEGNQPQHF; cdr3_nt: TGTGCCAGCAGACTGACAGGGGAGGGCAATCAGCCCCAGCATTTT; clone_size: .; j_call: TRBJ1-5; v_call: TRBV5-8; d_call: TRBD1
cdr3_aa: CASSYSGGLRTEAFF; cdr3_nt: TGTGCCAGCAGTTACTCGGGGGGGCTAAGGACTGAAGCTTTCTTT; clone_size: .; j_call: TRBJ1-1; v_call: TRBV6-5; d_call: .
cdr3_aa: CASSPYGGPVYTF; cdr3_nt: TGTGCCAGCAGCCCCTATGGGGGGCCTGTCTACACCTTC; clone_size: once; j_call: TRBJ1-2; v_call: TRBV7-2; d_call: .
cdr3_aa: CAISESGLNQPQHF; cdr3_nt: TGTGCCATCAGTGAGTCGGGACTTAATCAGCCCCAGCATTTT; clone_size: .; j_call: TRBJ1-5; v_call: TRBV10-3; d_call: .
cdr3_aa: CASSGRQGAGYEQYF; cdr3_nt: TGTGCCAGCAGCGGACGACAGGGGGCCGGTTACGAGCAGTACTTC; clone_size: .; j_call: TRBJ2-7; v_call: TRBV14; d_call: TRBD1
cdr3_aa: CASSLNHRGPGGYTF; cdr3_nt: TGCGCCAGCAGCCTAAACCACAGGGGCCCCGGAGGCTACACCTTC; clone_size: .; j_call: TRBJ1-2; v_call: TRBV4-1; d_call: TRBD1
cdr3_aa: CASSSVAVDLYF; cdr3_nt: TGTGCCAGCAGTTCTGTGGCAGTCGATTTGTACTTC; clone_size: .; j_call: TRBJ2-7; v_call: TRBV6-2/TRBV6-3; d_call: .
cdr3_aa: CASSNPQGDEQYF; cdr3_nt: TGTGCCAGCAGCAACCCGCAGGGGGACGAGCAGTACTTC; clone_size: few; j_call: TRBJ2-7; v_call: TRBV21-1; d_call: .
cdr3_aa: CASLAGTGNYGYTF; cdr3_nt: TGTGCCAGCTTAGCCGGGACAGGGAACTATGGCTACACCTTC; clone_size: .; j_call: TRBJ1-2; v_call: TRBV6-5; d_call: TRBD1
cdr3_aa: CASSELRTSYYNEQFF; cdr3_nt: TGTGCCAGCAGTGAACTAAGGACTAGCTACTACAATGAGCAGTTCTTC; clone_size: .; j_call: TRBJ2-1; v_call: TRBV2; d_call: TRBD2
cdr3_aa: CAIIERENTEAFF; cdr3_nt: TGTGCCATCATCGAACGCGAGAACACTGAAGCTTTCTTT; clone_size: .; j_call: TRBJ1-1; v_call: TRBV10-3; d_call: .
cdr3_aa: CASSSVAGGITDTQYF; cdr3_nt: TGTGCCAGCAGCTCAGTAGCGGGGGGGATCACAGATACGCAGTATTTT; clone_size: .; j_call: TRBJ2-3; v_call: TRBV5-4; d_call: TRBD2
cdr3_aa: CASSRLGGEQYF; cdr3_nt: TGTGCCAGCAGCCGATTGGGGGGCGAGCAGTACTTC; clone_size: .; j_call: TRBJ2-7; v_call: TRBV5-4; d_call: .
cdr3_aa: CASSPNRGGNEKLFF; cdr3_nt: TGTGCCAGCAGCCCTAACAGGGGAGGTAATGAAAAACTGTTTTTT; clone_size: .; j_call: TRBJ1-4; v_call: TRBV7-9; d_call: TRBD1
cdr3_aa: CASSVPGSEKLFF; cdr3_nt: TGTGCCAGCAGTGTACCAGGGAGTGAAAAACTGTTTTTT; clone_size: .; j_call: TRBJ1-4; v_call: TRBV2; d_call: .
cdr3_aa: CASSRQADQPQHF; cdr3_nt: TGTGCCAGCTCACGACAGGCCGATCAGCCCCAGCATTTT; clone_size: once; j_call: TRBJ1-5; v_call: TRBV18; d_call: .
cdr3_aa: CASSFDGYNEQFF; cdr3_nt: TGTGCCAGCAGCTTCGACGGCTACAATGAGCAGTTCTTC; clone_size: .; j_call: TRBJ2-1; v_call: TRBV11-3; d_call: .
cdr3_aa: CASSQGGLSSYEQYF; cdr3_nt: TGCGCCAGCAGCCAAGGGGGGCTAAGCTCCTACGAGCAGTACTTC; clone_size: .; j_call: TRBJ2-7; v_call: TRBV4-3; d_call: .
cdr3_aa: CASSFRTADYGYTF; cdr3_nt: TGTGCCAGCAGCTTCCGGACCGCCGACTATGGCTACACCTTC; clone_size: .; j_call: TRBJ1-2; v_call: TRBV13; d_call: .
cdr3_aa: CASSFDGNTEAFF; cdr3_nt: TGCGCCAGCAGCTTCGATGGCAACACTGAAGCTTTCTTT; clone_size: .; j_call: TRBJ1-1; v_call: TRBV5-1; d_call: .
cdr3_aa: CASSERGGQGSKNIQYF; cdr3_nt: TGTGCCAGCAGTGAAAGAGGGGGACAGGGATCAAAAAACATTCAGTACTTC; clone_size: .; j_call: TRBJ2-4; v_call: TRBV6-1; d_call: TRBD1
cdr3_aa: CASSRRGTSGGVYNEQFF; cdr3_nt: TGTGCCAGCAGCCGACGAGGGACTAGCGGGGGAGTTTACAATGAGCAGTTCTTC; clone_size: .; j_call: TRBJ2-1; v_call: TRBV14; d_call: TRBD2
cdr3_aa: CASRNTGGDTGELFF; cdr3_nt: TGTGCCAGCAGAAACACGGGGGGCGACACCGGGGAGCTGTTTTTT; clone_size: .; j_call: TRBJ2-2; v_call: TRBV7-3; d_call: .
cdr3_aa: CATSEGGGFSQPQHF; cdr3_nt: TGTGCCACTTCCGAGGGAGGGGGCTTCAGTCAGCCCCAGCATTTT; clone_size: .; j_call: TRBJ1-5; v_call: TRBV10-3; d_call: TRBD1
cdr3_aa: CSVHVQGLNEKLFF; cdr3_nt: TGCAGCGTCCACGTACAGGGACTAAATGAAAAACTGTTTTTT; clone_size: .; j_call: TRBJ1-4; v_call: TRBV29-1; d_call: .
cdr3_aa: CAWSGVHEQFF; cdr3_nt: TGTGCCTGGAGCGGCGTTCATGAGCAGTTCTTC; clone_size: .; j_call: TRBJ2-1; v_call: TRBV30; d_call: .
cdr3_aa: CASREGGSSLGYTF; cdr3_nt: TGTGCCAGCAGGGAAGGGGGGTCTTCTTTGGGCTACACCTTC; clone_size: .; j_call: TRBJ1-2; v_call: TRBV6-1; d_call: .
cdr3_aa: CASSFWQNQPQHF; cdr3_nt: TGTGCCAGCAGCTTCTGGCAGAATCAGCCCCAGCATTTT; clone_size: .; j_call: TRBJ1-5; v_call: TRBV5-5; d_call: .
cdr3_aa: CASSSTWDVAGYTF; cdr3_nt: TGTGCCAGCAGCTCTACCTGGGACGTCGCGGGCTACACCTTC; clone_size: .; j_call: TRBJ1-2; v_call: TRBV7-2; d_call: .
cdr3_aa: CASSFLAGGNHIQYF; cdr3_nt: TGTGCCAGCAGCTTTCTAGCGGGGGGAAACCACATTCAGTACTTC; clone_size: .; j_call: TRBJ2-4; v_call: TRBV7-2; d_call: TRBD2
cdr3_aa: CASRGQGGSYGYTF; cdr3_nt: TGTGCCAGCAGAGGACAGGGGGGAAGCTATGGCTACACCTTC; clone_size: .; j_call: TRBJ1-2; v_call: TRBV6-4; d_call: TRBD1
cdr3_aa: CASSLAGAFTDTQYF; cdr3_nt: TGTGCCAGCAGCTTAGCGGGGGCCTTCACAGATACGCAGTATTTT; clone_size: .; j_call: TRBJ2-3; v_call: TRBV7-2; d_call: .
cdr3_aa: CSGRIMNTEAFF; cdr3_nt: TGCAGCGGGCGGATCATGAACACTGAAGCTTTCTTT; clone_size: .; j_call: TRBJ1-1; v_call: TRBV29-1; d_call: .
cdr3_aa: CASSQALGRGSGNTIYF; cdr3_nt: TGCGCCAGCAGCCAAGCCCTTGGCAGGGGCTCTGGAAACACCATATATTTT; clone_size: .; j_call: TRBJ1-3; v_call: TRBV4-3; d_call: .
cdr3_aa: CATSPTGRDEQYF; cdr3_nt: TGTGCCACCAGTCCGACAGGTCGAGACGAGCAGTACTTC; clone_size: .; j_call: TRBJ2-7; v_call: TRBV24-1; d_call: .
cdr3_aa: CASRQDRATNNEQFF; cdr3_nt: TGTGCCAGCAGACAGGACAGGGCCACGAACAATGAGCAGTTCTTC; clone_size: .; j_call: TRBJ2-1; v_call: TRBV7-2; d_call: TRBD1